The clone carrying this T cell receptor (beta chain) came up many times. Its target is unknown. These data originate in a study of CD8 T cells in ankylosing spondylitis. Overall study findings and caveats: Disease-associated clones were reportedly significantly overrepresented in matched ankylosing spondylitis synovial fluid.

TCRdb itself ran the 5' RACE reads through MiXCR, one entry per CDR3 protein. The data show 240,000 or so distinct CDR3 sequences, about 10% seen once. Trimming at V came to 3 bases and at J to 0 bases, leaving 5 bases not matched to a gene. The CDR3 is 15 residues long. The germline V gene encodes CDR1 DFQATT and CDR2 SNEGSKA (reference sequence). Sequenced input: blood, either unsorted or a sorted T cell fraction (not recorded which). The TCR originated in a male donor with ankylosing spondylitis or in good health (not recorded which). The chain recombines TRBV20-1 with TRBJ2-7, with 10 bases aligning to TRBD1. The CDR3 DNA follows: TGCAGTGCTAGTACAAGGACAGGGGGCTCCTACGAGCAGTACTTC. Amino acids: CSASTRTGGSYEQYF.